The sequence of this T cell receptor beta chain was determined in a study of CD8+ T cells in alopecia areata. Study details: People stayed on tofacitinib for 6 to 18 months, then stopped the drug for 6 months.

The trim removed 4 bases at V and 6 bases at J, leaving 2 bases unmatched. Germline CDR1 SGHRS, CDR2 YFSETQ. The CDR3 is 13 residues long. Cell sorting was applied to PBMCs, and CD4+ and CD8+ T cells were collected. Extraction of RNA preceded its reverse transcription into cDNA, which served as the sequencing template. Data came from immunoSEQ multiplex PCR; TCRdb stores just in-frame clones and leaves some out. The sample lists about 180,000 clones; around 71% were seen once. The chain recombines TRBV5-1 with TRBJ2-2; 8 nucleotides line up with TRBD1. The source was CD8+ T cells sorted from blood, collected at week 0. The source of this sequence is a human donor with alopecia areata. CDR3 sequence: CASSTDRAGELFF. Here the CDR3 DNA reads TGCGCCAGCAGCACGGACAGGGCCGGGGAGCTGTTTTTT.